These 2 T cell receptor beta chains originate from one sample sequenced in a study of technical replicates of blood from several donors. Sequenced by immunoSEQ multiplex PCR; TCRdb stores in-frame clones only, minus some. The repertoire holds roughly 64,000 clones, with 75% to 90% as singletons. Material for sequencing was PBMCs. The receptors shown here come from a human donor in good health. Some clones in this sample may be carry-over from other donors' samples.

This CDR3 reads CASSFYEETQYF. The CDR3 DNA sequence: TGTGCCAGCAGCTTTTATGAAGAGACCCAGTACTTC. This rearrangement joins TRBV7-8 to TRBJ2-5, with D unclear. The CDR3 covers 12 residues. Germline values: CDR1 SGHVS, CDR2 FQNEAQ. The germline V and J ends were trimmed by 3 bases and 3 bases, with 5 bases remaining between them.

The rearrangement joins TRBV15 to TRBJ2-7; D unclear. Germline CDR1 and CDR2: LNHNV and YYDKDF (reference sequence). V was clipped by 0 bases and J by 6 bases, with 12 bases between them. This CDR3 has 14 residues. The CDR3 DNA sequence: TGTGCCACCAGCAGAGATGGTAGCCGTCGCGAGCAGTACTTC. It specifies CATSRDGSRREQYF.